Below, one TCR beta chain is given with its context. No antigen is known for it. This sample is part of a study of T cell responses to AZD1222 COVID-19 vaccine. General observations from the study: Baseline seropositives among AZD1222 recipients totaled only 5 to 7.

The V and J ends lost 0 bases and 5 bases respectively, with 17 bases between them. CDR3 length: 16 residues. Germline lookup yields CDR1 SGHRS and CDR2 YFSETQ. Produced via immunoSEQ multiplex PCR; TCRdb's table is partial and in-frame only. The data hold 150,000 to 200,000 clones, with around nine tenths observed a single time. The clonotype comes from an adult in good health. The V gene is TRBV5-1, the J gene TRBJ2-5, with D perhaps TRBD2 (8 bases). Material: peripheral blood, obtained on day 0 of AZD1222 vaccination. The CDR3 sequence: CASSLAGRGRSETQYF. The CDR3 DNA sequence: TGCGCCAGCAGCTTGGCCGGGAGGGGGCGGTCTGAGACCCAGTACTTC. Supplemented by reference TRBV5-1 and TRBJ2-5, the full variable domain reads KAGVTQTPRYLIKTRGQQVTLSCSPISGHRSVSWYQQTPGQGLQFLFEYFSETQRNKGNFPGRFSGRQFSNSRSEMNVSTLELGDSALYLCASSLAGRGRSETQYFGPGTRLLVL.